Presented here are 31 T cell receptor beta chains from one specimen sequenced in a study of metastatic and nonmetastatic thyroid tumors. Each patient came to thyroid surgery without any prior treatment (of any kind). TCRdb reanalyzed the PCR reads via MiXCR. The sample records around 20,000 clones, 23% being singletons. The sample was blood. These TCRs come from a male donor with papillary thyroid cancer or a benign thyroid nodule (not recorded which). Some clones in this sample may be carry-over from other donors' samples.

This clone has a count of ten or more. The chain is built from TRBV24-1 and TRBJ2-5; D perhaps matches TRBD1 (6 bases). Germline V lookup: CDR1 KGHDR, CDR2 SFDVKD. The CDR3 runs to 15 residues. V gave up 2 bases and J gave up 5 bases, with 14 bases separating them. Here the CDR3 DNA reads TGTGCCACCAGTGATTCTCAGGGGTTCTGGGAGACCCAGTACTTC. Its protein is CATSDSQGFWETQYF.

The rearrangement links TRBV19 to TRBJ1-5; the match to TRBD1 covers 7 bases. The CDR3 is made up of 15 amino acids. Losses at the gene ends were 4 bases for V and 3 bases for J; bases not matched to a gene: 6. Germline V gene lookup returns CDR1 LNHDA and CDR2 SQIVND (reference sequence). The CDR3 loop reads CASSRTGDTNQPQHF. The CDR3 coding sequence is TGTGCCAGTAGTAGGACAGGAGATACCAATCAGCCCCAGCATTTT.

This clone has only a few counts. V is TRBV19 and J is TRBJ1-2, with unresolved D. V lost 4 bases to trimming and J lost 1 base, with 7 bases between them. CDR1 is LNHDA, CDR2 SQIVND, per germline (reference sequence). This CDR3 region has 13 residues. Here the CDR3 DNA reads TGTGCCAGTAGTAGAACAGATAACTATGGCTACACCTTC. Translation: CASSRTDNYGYTF.

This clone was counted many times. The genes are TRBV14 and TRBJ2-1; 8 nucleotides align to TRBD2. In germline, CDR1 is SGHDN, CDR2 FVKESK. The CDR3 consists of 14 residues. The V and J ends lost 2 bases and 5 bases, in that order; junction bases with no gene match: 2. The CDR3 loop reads CASSQQRGHNEQFF. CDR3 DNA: TGTGCCAGCAGCCAACAGCGGGGGCACAATGAGCAGTTCTTC.

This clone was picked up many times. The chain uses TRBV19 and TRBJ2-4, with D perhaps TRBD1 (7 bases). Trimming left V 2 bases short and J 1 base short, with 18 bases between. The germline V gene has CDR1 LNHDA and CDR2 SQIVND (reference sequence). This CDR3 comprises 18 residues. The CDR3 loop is CASSITGGTVNAKNIQYF. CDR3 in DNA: TGTGCCAGTAGTATAACGGGCGGGACAGTAAACGCCAAAAACATTCAGTACTTC.

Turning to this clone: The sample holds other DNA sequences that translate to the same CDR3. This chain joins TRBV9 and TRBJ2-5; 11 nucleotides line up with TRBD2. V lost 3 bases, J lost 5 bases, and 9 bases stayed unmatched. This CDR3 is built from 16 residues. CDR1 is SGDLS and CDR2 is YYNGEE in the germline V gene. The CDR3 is CASSAVAGGPMETQYF. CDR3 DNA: TGTGCCAGCAGCGCGGTAGCGGGGGGGCCGATGGAGACCCAGTACTTC.

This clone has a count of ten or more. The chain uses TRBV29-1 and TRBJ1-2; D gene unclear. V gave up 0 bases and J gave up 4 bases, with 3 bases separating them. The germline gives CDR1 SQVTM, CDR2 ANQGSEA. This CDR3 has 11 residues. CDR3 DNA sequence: TGCAGCGTTGAAGATCTCTATGGCTACACCTTC. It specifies CSVEDLYGYTF.

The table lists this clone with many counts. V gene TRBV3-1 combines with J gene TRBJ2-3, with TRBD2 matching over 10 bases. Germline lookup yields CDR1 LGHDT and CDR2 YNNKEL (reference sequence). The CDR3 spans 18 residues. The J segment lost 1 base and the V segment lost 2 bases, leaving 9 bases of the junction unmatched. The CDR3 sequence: CASSQNSLAGLGTDTQYF. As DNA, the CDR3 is TGTGCCAGCAGCCAAAATTCACTAGCGGGACTTGGCACAGATACGCAGTATTTT.

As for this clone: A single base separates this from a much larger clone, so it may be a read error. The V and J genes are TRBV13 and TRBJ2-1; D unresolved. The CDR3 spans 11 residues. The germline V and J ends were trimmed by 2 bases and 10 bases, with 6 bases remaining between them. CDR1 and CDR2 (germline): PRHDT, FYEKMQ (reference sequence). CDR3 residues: CASSLPGEQFF. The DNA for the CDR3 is TGTGCCAGCAGCTTACCCGGGGAGCAGTTCTTC.

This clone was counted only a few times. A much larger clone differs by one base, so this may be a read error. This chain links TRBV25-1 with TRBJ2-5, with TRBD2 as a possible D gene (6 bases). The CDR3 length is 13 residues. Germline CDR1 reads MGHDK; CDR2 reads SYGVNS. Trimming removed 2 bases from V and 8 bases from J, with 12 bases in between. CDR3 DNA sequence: TGTGCCAGCAGTGAAGGGGACTCAGATACCCAGTACTTC. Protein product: CASSEGDSDTQYF.

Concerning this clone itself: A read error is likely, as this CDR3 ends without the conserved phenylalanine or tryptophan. CDR3 in amino acids: CASSLSGTGAGGDYGYTV. CDR3 bases: TGTGCCAGCAGTTTATCCGGGACAGGGGCCGGAGGGGACTATGGCTACACCGTA. The rearrangement uses TRBV12-3 or TRBV12-4 and TRBJ1-2; 10 bases fit TRBD1. The CDR3 spans 18 residues. V dropped 2 bases and J dropped 3; count of bases not matched to a gene: 12.

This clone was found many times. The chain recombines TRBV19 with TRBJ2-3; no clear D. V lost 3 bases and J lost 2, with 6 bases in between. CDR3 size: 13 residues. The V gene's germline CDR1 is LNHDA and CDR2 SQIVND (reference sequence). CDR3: CASSIRDTDTQYF. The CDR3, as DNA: TGTGCCAGTAGTATCCGAGACACAGATACGCAGTATTTT.

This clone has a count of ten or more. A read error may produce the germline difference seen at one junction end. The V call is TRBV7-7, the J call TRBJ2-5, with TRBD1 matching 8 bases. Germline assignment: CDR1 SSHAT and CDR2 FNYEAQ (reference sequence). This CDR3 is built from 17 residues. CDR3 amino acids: CASSLTDGTGLQETQYF. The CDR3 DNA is TGTGCTAGCAGCTTAACTGACGGGACAGGTCTACAAGAGACCCAGTACTTC.

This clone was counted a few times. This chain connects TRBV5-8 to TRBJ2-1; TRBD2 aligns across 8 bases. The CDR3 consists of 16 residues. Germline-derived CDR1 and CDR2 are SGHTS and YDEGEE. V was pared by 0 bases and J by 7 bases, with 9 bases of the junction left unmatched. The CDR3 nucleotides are TGTGCCAGCAGCTTGGTCGCGGGAGGAACCCAAAATGAGCAGTTCTTC. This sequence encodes CASSLVAGGTQNEQFF.

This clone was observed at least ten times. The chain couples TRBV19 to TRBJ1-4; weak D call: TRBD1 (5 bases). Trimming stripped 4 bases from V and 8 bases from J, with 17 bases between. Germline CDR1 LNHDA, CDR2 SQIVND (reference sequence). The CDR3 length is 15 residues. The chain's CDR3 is CASSNPQGSVEKLFF. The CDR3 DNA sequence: TGTGCCAGTAGTAACCCCCAGGGATCCGTCGAAAAACTGTTTTTT.

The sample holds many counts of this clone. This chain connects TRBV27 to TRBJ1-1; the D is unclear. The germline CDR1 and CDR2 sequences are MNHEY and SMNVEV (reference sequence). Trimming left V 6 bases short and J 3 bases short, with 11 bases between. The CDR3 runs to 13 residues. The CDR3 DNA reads TGTGCCAGCAGCCCCGGACGGTACACTGAAGCTTTCTTT. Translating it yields CASSPGRYTEAFF.

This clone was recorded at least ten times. The CDR3 reads CASSVDSSSYEQYF. CDR3 in DNA: TGTGCCAGCAGTGTGGATAGTAGCTCCTACGAGCAGTACTTC. The J gene is TRBJ2-7, the V gene TRBV6-4; no clear D. The CDR3 contains 14 residues. The V end was cut by 4 bases, the J end by 0 bases, with 10 bases between. Germline V lookup: CDR1 MRHNA, CDR2 SNTAGT.

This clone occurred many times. Here the CDR3 reads CATSRIRGNSPLHF. CDR3 DNA sequence: TGTGCCACCTCCAGGATCCGCGGGAATTCACCCCTCCACTTT. This chain connects TRBV15 to TRBJ1-6; D gene uncertain. V was cut by 8 bases and J by 7 bases, with 15 bases left in between. This CDR3 contains 14 residues. Per the germline V gene, CDR1 is LNHNV and CDR2 is YYDKDF (reference sequence).

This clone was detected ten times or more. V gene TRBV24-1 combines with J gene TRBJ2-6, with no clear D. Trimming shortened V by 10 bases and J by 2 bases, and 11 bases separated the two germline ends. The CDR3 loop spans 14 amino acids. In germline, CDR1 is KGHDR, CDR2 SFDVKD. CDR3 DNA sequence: TGTGCCACTAATTCGAAGACTGGGGCCAACGTCCTGACTTTC. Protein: CATNSKTGANVLTF.

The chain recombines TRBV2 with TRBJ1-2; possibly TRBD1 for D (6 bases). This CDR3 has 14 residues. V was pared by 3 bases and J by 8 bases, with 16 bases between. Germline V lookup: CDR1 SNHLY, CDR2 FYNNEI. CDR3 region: CASSENRDSEGYTF. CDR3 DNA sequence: TGTGCCAGCAGTGAGAACAGGGATTCGGAAGGCTACACCTTC.

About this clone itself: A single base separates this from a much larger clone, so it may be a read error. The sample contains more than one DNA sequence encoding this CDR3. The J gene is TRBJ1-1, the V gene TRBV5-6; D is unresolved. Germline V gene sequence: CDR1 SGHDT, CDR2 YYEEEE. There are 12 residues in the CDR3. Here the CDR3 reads CASSLRWAEAFF. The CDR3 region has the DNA TGCGCCAGCAGCTTGAGGTGGGCTGAAGCTTTCTTT. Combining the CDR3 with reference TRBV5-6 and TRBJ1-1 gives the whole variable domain DAGVTQSPTHLIKTRGQQVTLRCSPKSGHDTVSWYQQALGQGPQFIFQYYEEEERQRGNFPDRFSGHQFPNYSSELNVNALLLGDSALYLCASSLRWAEAFFGQGTRLTVV.

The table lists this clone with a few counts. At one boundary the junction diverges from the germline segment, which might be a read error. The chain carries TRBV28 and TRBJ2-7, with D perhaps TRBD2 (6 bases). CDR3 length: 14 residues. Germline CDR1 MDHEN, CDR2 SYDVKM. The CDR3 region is CVSRLEGTIREQYF. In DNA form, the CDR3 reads TGTGTCAGCAGACTAGAGGGAACAATACGCGAGCAGTACTTC.

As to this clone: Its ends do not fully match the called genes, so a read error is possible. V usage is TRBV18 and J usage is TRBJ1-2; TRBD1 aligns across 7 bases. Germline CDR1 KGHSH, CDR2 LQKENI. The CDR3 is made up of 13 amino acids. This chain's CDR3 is CASSPTGQPTYTF. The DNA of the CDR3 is TGTGCCAGCTCACCAACGGGACAGCCAACCTACACATTC.

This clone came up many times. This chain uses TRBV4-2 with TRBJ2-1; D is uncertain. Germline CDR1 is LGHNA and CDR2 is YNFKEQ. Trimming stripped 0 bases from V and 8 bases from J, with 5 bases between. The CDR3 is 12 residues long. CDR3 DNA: TGTGCCAGCAGCCAAGATGTCCATGAGCAGTTCTTC. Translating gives CASSQDVHEQFF.

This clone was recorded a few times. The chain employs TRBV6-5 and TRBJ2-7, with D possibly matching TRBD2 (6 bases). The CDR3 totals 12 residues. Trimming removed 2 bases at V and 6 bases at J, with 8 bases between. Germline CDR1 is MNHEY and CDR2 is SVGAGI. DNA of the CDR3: TGTGCCAGCAGTTACACCGGGAGCGAGCAGTACTTC. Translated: CASSYTGSEQYF.

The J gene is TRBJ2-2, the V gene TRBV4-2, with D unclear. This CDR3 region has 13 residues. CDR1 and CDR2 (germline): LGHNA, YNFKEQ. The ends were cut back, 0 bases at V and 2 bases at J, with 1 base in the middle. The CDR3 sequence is CASSQENTGELFF. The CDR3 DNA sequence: TGTGCCAGCAGCCAAGAAAACACCGGGGAGCTGTTTTTT.

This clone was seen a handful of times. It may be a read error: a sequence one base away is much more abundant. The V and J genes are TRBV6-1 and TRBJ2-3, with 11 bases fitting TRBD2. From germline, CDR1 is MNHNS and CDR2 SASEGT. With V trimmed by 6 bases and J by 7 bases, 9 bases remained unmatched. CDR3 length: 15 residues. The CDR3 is CASRPLAGAPYTQYF. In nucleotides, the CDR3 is TGTGCCAGCAGACCACTAGCGGGAGCCCCATATACGCAGTATTTT.

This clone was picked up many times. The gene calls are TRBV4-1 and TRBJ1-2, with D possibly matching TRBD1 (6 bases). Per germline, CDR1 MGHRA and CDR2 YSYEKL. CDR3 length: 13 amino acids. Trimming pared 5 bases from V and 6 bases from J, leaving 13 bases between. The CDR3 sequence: CASSSQRGDGYTF. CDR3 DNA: TGCGCCAGCAGCTCTCAGAGGGGGGATGGCTACACCTTC.

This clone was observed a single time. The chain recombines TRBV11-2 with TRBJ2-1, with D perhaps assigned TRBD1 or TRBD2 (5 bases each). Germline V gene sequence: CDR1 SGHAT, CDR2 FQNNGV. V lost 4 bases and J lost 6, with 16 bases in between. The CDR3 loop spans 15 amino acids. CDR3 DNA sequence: TGTGCCAGCAGCTCTAGACAGAGGGGTGGCAATGAGCAGTTCTTC. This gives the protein CASSSRQRGGNEQFF.

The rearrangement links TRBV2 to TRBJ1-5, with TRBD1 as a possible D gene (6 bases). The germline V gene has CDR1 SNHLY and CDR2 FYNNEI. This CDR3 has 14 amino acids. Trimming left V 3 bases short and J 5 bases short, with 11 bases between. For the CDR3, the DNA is TGTGCCAGCAGTGATAAGGACAGTTATCAGCCCCAGCATTTT. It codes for CASSDKDSYQPQHF. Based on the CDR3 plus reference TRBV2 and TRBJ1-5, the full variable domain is EPEVTQTPSHQVTQMGQEVILRCVPISNHLYFYWYRQILGQKVEFLVSFYNNEISEKSEIFDDQFSVERPDGSNFTLKIRSTKLEDSAMYFCASSDKDSYQPQHFGDGTRLSIL.

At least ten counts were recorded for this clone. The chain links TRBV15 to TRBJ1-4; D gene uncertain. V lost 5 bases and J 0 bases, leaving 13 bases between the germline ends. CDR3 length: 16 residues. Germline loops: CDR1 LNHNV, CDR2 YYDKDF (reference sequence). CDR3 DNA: TGTGCCACCAGCCGCAGTGGGTCTACAACTAATGAAAAACTGTTTTTT. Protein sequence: CATSRSGSTTNEKLFF.